These 32 T cell receptor beta chains share one sample of origin, sequenced in a study of STAT5B mutations in CD4+ large granular lymphocyte leukemia. Assay used: immunoSEQ multiplex PCR; TCRdb lists only in-frame clones, some missing. The sample comprises roughly 38,000 clones, 75% to 85% of which are singletons, and 0.45% to 0.55% rests with the top ten. The sequenced sample was CD4+ T cells from blood buffy coats. The receptors were sampled from a human donor in good health.

V usage is TRBV9 and J usage is TRBJ2-7, with 7 bases that match TRBD2. Trimming removed 6 bases from V and 4 bases from J; junction bases left unmatched: 10. Germline V lookup: CDR1 SGDLS, CDR2 YYNGEE. There are 14 residues in the CDR3. The CDR3, as DNA: TGTGCCAGCAATGAGGACGGGGGGTTGTACGAGCAGTACTTC. Its translation is CASNEDGGLYEQYF.

The CDR3 loop is CASSQDVARSYNSPLHF. The CDR3 DNA reads as TGCGCCAGCAGCCAAGACGTAGCACGTTCCTATAATTCACCCCTCCACTTT. This rearrangement joins TRBV4-3 to TRBJ1-6; no clear D gene. Trimming shortened V by 0 bases and J by 1 base, and 10 bases separated the two germline ends. The CDR3 runs to 17 residues. CDR1 is LGHNA, CDR2 YSLEER, per germline.

The V and J genes are TRBV5-4 and TRBJ2-7; TRBD1 agrees at 9 bases. The germline gives CDR1 SGHNT, CDR2 YYREEE (reference sequence). With V trimmed by 4 bases and J by 4 bases, 3 bases remained unmatched. This CDR3 has 13 residues. The CDR3 loop is CASSRTGEYEQYF. The DNA for the CDR3 is TGTGCCAGCAGCCGGACAGGGGAATACGAGCAGTACTTC.

The genes are TRBV29-1 and TRBJ2-5; 10 bases line up with TRBD1. V shed 4 bases and J 5 bases; nucleotides not matched to a gene: 7. There are 14 residues in the CDR3. Germline lookup yields CDR1 SQVTM and CDR2 ANQGSEA. The DNA of the CDR3 is TGCAGCGTTGGACAGGGGGCCAAAGCGGAGACCCAGTACTTC. Encoded protein: CSVGQGAKAETQYF.

This clone was seen only a few times. This chain links TRBV7-2 with TRBJ1-4, with 8 bases that match TRBD1. The CDR3 has 14 amino acids. From germline, CDR1 is SGHTA and CDR2 FQGNSA. Trimming at V came to 5 bases and at J to 8 bases, leaving 7 bases not matched to a gene. CDR3 DNA sequence: TGTGCCAGCAGCCAGGACAGGGCGGGAGAAAAACTGTTTTTT. The encoded protein is CASSQDRAGEKLFF.

The J gene is TRBJ1-6, the V gene TRBV2; TRBD1 matches at 7 bases. V was clipped by 6 bases and J by 9 bases; unmatched bases: 5. Germline CDR1 SNHLY, CDR2 FYNNEI. The CDR3 is 13 amino acids. CDR3 region: CASRGTAGSPLHF. The CDR3 bases are TGTGCCAGCAGAGGGACAGCTGGTTCACCCCTCCACTTT. Full variable domain (rest looked up from reference TRBV2 and TRBJ1-6): EPEVTQTPSHQVTQMGQEVILRCVPISNHLYFYWYRQILGQKVEFLVSFYNNEISEKSEIFDDQFSVERPDGSNFTLKIRSTKLEDSAMYFCASRGTAGSPLHFGNGTRLTVT.

The chain links TRBV7-8 to TRBJ1-5, with TRBD1 identical over 7 bases. This CDR3 comprises 15 residues. V lost 5 bases and J lost 7; bases outside the gene matches: 11. Per the germline V gene, CDR1 is SGHVS and CDR2 is FQNEAQ. CDR3 loop: CASSLIEGQAQPQHF. In DNA form, the CDR3 reads TGTGCCAGCAGCCTAATCGAAGGACAGGCCCAGCCCCAGCATTTT.

DNA for the CDR3: TGTGCCAGCTCACCACGGGGACGGGAACTGTTTTTT. Its translation is CASSPRGRELFF. This chain links TRBV18 with TRBJ1-4, with D possibly being TRBD1 (5 bases). The ends were cut back, 1 base at V and 12 bases at J, with 9 bases in the middle. This CDR3 spans 12 amino acids. Germline CDR1 is KGHSH and CDR2 is LQKENI.

The CDR3 reads CAIRQQETQYF. The CDR3 nucleotides read TGTGCCATCCGTCAGCAAGAGACCCAGTACTTC. The gene calls are TRBV10-3 and TRBJ2-5; D unresolved. This CDR3 contains 11 residues. V dropped 8 bases and J dropped 2 bases, with 6 bases sitting between them. Germline CDR1 and CDR2: ENHRY and SYGVKD.

J is TRBJ2-5 and V is TRBV5-6, with 10 bases matching TRBD2. V lost 4 bases to trimming and J lost 2 bases; unmatched junction nucleotides: 5. Per germline, CDR1 SGHDT and CDR2 YYEEEE. The CDR3 is 15 residues long. The CDR3 is CASSPTSGAQETQYF. The CDR3 DNA reads TGTGCCAGCAGCCCCACTAGCGGGGCTCAAGAGACCCAGTACTTC. The full variable domain, completed using reference TRBV5-6 and TRBJ2-5, is DAGVTQSPTHLIKTRGQQVTLRCSPKSGHDTVSWYQQALGQGPQFIFQYYEEEERQRGNFPDRFSGHQFPNYSSELNVNALLLGDSALYLCASSPTSGAQETQYFGPGTRLLVL.

The chain carries TRBV28 and TRBJ1-2; D is ambiguous. V lost 3 bases, J lost 7 bases, and 9 bases lay in between. Germline-derived CDR1 and CDR2 are MDHEN and SYDVKM. The CDR3 covers 12 residues. CDR3 loop: CASSLGISGYTF. CDR3 DNA: TGTGCCAGCAGTTTGGGGATAAGTGGCTACACCTTC.

CDR3 in DNA: TGTGCCTCTACCGGCGGGGGATCCTTTTACGAGCAGTACTTC. The encoded protein is CASTGGGSFYEQYF. This chain uses TRBV2 with TRBJ2-7; TRBD2 matches at 7 bases. The junction had 14 bases not matched to a gene; V was cut back by 11 bases and J by 4 bases. Germline assignment: CDR1 SNHLY and CDR2 FYNNEI. The CDR3 consists of 14 residues.

This clone was seen a single time. The V gene is TRBV7-8, the J gene TRBJ2-7, with 13 bases that match TRBD2. The CDR3 extends over 17 amino acids. The V and J ends lost 5 bases and 2 bases, in that order; junction bases with no gene match: 9. CDR1 and CDR2 from the germline V gene are SGHVS and FQNEAQ. In DNA, the CDR3 is TGTGCCAGCAGCGCCGGACTAGCGGGAGACACCACCTACGAGCAGTACTTC. Residues: CASSAGLAGDTTYEQYF.

The chain combines TRBV29-1 with TRBJ1-2; the match to TRBD1 covers 7 bases. The germline V gene encodes CDR1 SQVTM and CDR2 ANQGSEA. J lost 8 bases, V lost 7 bases, and 10 bases had no gene match. This CDR3 is built from 12 residues. The CDR3 coding sequence is TGCAGCGATTCCAGGGGGGCAGTCGGCTACACCTTC. Translating it yields CSDSRGAVGYTF.

J is TRBJ2-2 and V is TRBV12-5, with D perhaps being TRBD1 or TRBD2 (5 bases each). The ends were cut back, 5 bases at V and 7 bases at J, with 11 bases in the middle. In germline, CDR1 is LGHNT, CDR2 FRNRAP. The length of the CDR3 is 13 residues. The DNA for the CDR3 is TGTGCTAGTGGTCGAGGGGTTAACGGGGAGCTGTTTTTT. It translates to CASGRGVNGELFF.

This clone has a handful of counts. V usage is TRBV4-2 and J usage is TRBJ1-1; D remains unclear. The CDR3 runs to 13 residues. The germline gives CDR1 LGHNA, CDR2 YNFKEQ. V gave up 0 bases and J gave up 4 bases, with 6 bases separating them. The CDR3 DNA reads as TGTGCCAGCAGCCAAGAGGCCTCCACTGAAGCTTTCTTT. It encodes CASSQEASTEAFF.

CDR3 in amino acids: CASSEFRDTGTYSNQPQHF. The CDR3 DNA follows: TGTGCCAGCAGTGAATTTCGTGACACAGGCACCTATAGCAATCAGCCCCAGCATTTT. The chain is built from TRBV6-1 and TRBJ1-5; D is perhaps TRBD1 (5 bases). CDR3 length: 19 amino acids. Trimming left V 2 bases short and J 0 bases short, with 20 bases between. Germline V lookup: CDR1 MNHNS, CDR2 SASEGT.

The chain carries TRBV7-2 and TRBJ1-1; 8 nucleotides match TRBD1. With V trimmed by 5 bases and J by 2 bases, 4 bases remained unmatched. The CDR3 loop spans 14 amino acids. CDR1 is SGHTA and CDR2 is FQGNSA in the germline V gene. The CDR3 region is CASSPDRGNTEAFF. In DNA, the CDR3 is TGTGCCAGCAGCCCAGACAGGGGCAACACTGAAGCTTTCTTT.

J is TRBJ2-3 and V is TRBV7-2; TRBD2 matches at 9 bases. With V trimmed by 2 bases and J by 0 bases, 3 bases remained unmatched. Germline V gives CDR1 SGHTA, CDR2 FQGNSA. CDR3 size: 16 residues. In DNA, the CDR3 is TGTGCCAGCAGCTTAAGAACTAGCGGGAGCACAGATACGCAGTATTTT. Its translation is CASSLRTSGSTDTQYF.

CDR3 protein: CASSVDRGYYEQYF. Here the CDR3 DNA reads TGTGCCAGCTCTGTGGACAGGGGGTACTACGAGCAGTACTTC. The chain links TRBV18 to TRBJ2-7, with 10 bases fitting TRBD1. CDR1 and CDR2 (germline): KGHSH, LQKENI. The CDR3 length is 14 residues. J gave up 3 bases and V 6 bases, and 5 bases lay outside the gene matches.

This clone is a singleton in its sample. The genes are TRBV9 and TRBJ2-3, with TRBD2 matching over 11 bases. The junction had 7 bases not matched to a gene; V was cut back by 2 bases and J by 5 bases. Germline-derived CDR1 and CDR2 are SGDLS and YYNGEE. This CDR3 contains 16 residues. The DNA of the CDR3 is TGTGCCAGCAGCGTTCTGACTAGCGGGGTCGTAGATACGCAGTATTTT. Its translation: CASSVLTSGVVDTQYF. Full variable domain (outside the CDR3, taken from reference TRBV9 and TRBJ2-3): DSGVTQTPKHLITATGQRVTLRCSPRSGDLSVYWYQQSLDQGLQFLIQYYNGEERAKGNILERFSAQQFPDLHSELNLSSLELGDSALYFCASSVLTSGVVDTQYFGPGTRLTVL.

The rearrangement uses TRBV10-3 and TRBJ2-1; 8 bases are shared with TRBD2. V gave up 0 bases and J gave up 1 base; unmatched junction bases: 5. The CDR3 contains 17 residues. Germline V CDR1 and CDR2: ENHRY, SYGVKD. The CDR3 DNA reads as TGTGCCATCAGTGAGTCGATAGTAGCGGGATCCTACAATGAGCAGTTCTTC. Residues: CAISESIVAGSYNEQFF.

Only one count was recorded for this clone. J is TRBJ2-5 and V is TRBV5-1; D is possibly TRBD1 or TRBD2 (6 bases each). Trimming took off 4 bases at V and 5 bases at J, with 15 bases between the two ends. Germline V gene sequence: CDR1 SGHRS, CDR2 YFSETQ. The CDR3 totals 14 residues. CDR3 loop: CASSQSGAGETQYF. CDR3 nucleotides: TGCGCCAGCAGCCAGTCGGGGGCGGGGGAGACCCAGTACTTC.

This clone is a singleton in its sample. The chain couples TRBV6-4 to TRBJ2-1; 8 positions match TRBD2. Germline V gene sequence: CDR1 MRHNA, CDR2 SNTAGT. The trim removed 3 bases at V and 9 bases at J, leaving 10 bases unmatched. The CDR3 is 15 amino acids. CDR3 coding DNA: TGTGCCAGCAGTGAACCACTAGCGGTAACCTGTGAGCAGTTCTTC. This encodes CASSEPLAVTCEQFF.

The chain uses TRBV5-6 and TRBJ1-1, with D possibly TRBD1 on 5 matching bases. Per germline, CDR1 SGHDT and CDR2 YYEEEE. CDR3 size: 12 residues. Between the trimmed V and J ends, which lost 2 bases and 9 bases, there was a span of 11 bases. The CDR3 DNA follows: TGTGCCAGCAGCTTCAGGAGGGGTCAAGCTTTCTTT. Translated: CASSFRRGQAFF.

This chain uses TRBV2 with TRBJ2-6; 7 nucleotides agree with TRBD1. The V gene end was trimmed by 8 bases and the J gene end by 0 bases; junction bases not matched to a gene: 4. Germline assignment: CDR1 SNHLY and CDR2 FYNNEI. The CDR3 is 15 residues long. Here the CDR3 DNA reads TGTGCCAGCCAGACAGGGAACTCTGGGGCCAACGTCCTGACTTTC. As protein: CASQTGNSGANVLTF.

The chain recombines TRBV11-2 with TRBJ2-5; 8 bases are shared with TRBD1. The CDR3 sequence is 14 residues long. Looked up from germline, CDR1 is SGHAT and CDR2 is FQNNGV. With 5 bases clipped from V and 9 bases from J, the junction kept 11 bases outside the gene matches. CDR3 in DNA: TGTGCCAGCAGCCGGGGACAGGCCCTTTTGGCCCAGTACTTC. The encoded protein is CASSRGQALLAQYF.

The chain joins TRBV19 to TRBJ1-5; 9 bases match TRBD1. J lost 7 bases, V lost 4 bases, and 5 bases had no gene match. CDR3 length equals 14 residues. Germline V gives CDR1 LNHDA, CDR2 SQIVND (reference sequence). The CDR3 loop is CASSTRQGGQPQHF. For the CDR3, the DNA is TGTGCCAGTAGTACGCGACAGGGGGGCCAGCCCCAGCATTTT.

In this sample, this clone turned up a few times. This chain uses TRBV5-6 with TRBJ1-1, with no clear D. CDR1 SGHDT and CDR2 YYEEEE come from the germline V gene. V was pared by 0 bases and J by 1 base, with 4 bases between. The CDR3 totals 13 residues. The CDR3 DNA reads TGTGCCAGCAGCTTGGCTCCGAACACTGAAGCTTTCTTT. Translating it yields CASSLAPNTEAFF.

The genes are TRBV19 and TRBJ2-7; D remains ambiguous. V was pared by 1 base and J by 3 bases, with 16 bases between. Germline loops: CDR1 LNHDA, CDR2 SQIVND (reference sequence). The CDR3 is 16 residues long. CDR3 coding DNA: TGTGCCAGTAGTATAGGGGCCTCGTACCGGGTCTACGAGCAGTACTTC. The encoded protein is CASSIGASYRVYEQYF.

This chain joins TRBV2 and TRBJ1-2, with TRBD1 as a possible D gene (5 bases). Trimming shortened V by 2 bases and J by 7 bases, and 11 bases separated the two germline ends. The length of the CDR3 is 13 residues. The germline V gene has CDR1 SNHLY and CDR2 FYNNEI. CDR3 sequence: CASSEMGQAGYTF. The CDR3 DNA sequence: TGTGCCAGCAGTGAAATGGGGCAGGCTGGCTACACCTTC.

V gene TRBV2 combines with J gene TRBJ2-5; D is undetermined. Germline V gene sequence: CDR1 SNHLY, CDR2 FYNNEI. CDR3 length equals 13 residues. The V end lost 6 bases, the J end lost 1 base, and 9 bases lay between the germline ends. CDR3 in amino acids: CASRRPIQETQYF. The CDR3 DNA reads as TGTGCCAGCAGACGACCGATCCAAGAGACCCAGTACTTC.